Reported below is one T cell receptor (beta chain). The antigen is unknown. This sample is part of a study of CD8 T cells in Susac syndrome. Study-wide findings and caveats: Regarding the TCR sequencing and HLA analysis, the study admitted that a relatively small number of individuals were involved.

Roughly 0.5 to 1 ug RNA was reverse transcribed with random hexamers. TCR beta CDR3 was amplified by immunoSEQ multiplex PCR. This amplification extended across 54 Vbeta and 13 Jbeta segments. TCRdb redid the calling of the immunoSEQ multiplex PCR reads with MiXCR, one entry per CDR3 protein. The data show 100,000 to 150,000 distinct CDR3 sequences, roughly 80% seen once. This CDR3 comprises 13 residues. V was clipped by 0 bases and J by 1 base, with 4 bases between them. Germline lookup yields CDR1 LGHDT and CDR2 YNNKEL (reference sequence). Material for sequencing was CD8+ T cells from PBMCs. This sequence joins TRBV3-1 and TRBJ2-7; no definite D call. This clonotype was sampled from a human donor with multiple sclerosis. This CDR3 is CASSQEASYEQYF. CDR3 nucleotides: TGTGCCAGCAGCCAAGAAGCGTCCTACGAGCAGTACTTC.